Each of the 21 T cell receptor beta chains below was sequenced from the same sample in a study of blood T cells in healthy people across ages. It was with a sample-barcoded 5' primer and a J-beta primer mix that a second PCR of roughly 6 to 12 cycles was run. MiXCR, run by TCRdb on the 5' RACE reads, gives a single entry per CDR3 protein. Among roughly 800,000 distinct CDR3 sequences listed, 20% to 25% were seen once. The same data also contributed to another study, on T cells of mothers and their children.

The source material was blood. The receptors derive from a boy aged 10-17 years in good health.

This chain links TRBV7-9 with TRBJ2-7, with 9 positions matching TRBD1. Germline CDR1 is SEHNR and CDR2 is FQNEAQ (reference sequence). The J segment lost 3 bases and the V segment lost 0 bases, leaving 15 bases of the junction unmatched. CDR3 length: 19 residues. The CDR3 DNA reads TGTGCCAGCAGCTTAGCAGCGGGACAGGGACCCAAATCCTTCTACGAGCAGTACTTC. Translation gives CASSLAAGQGPKSFYEQYF.

The sample holds a few counts of this clonotype. The chain recombines TRBV14 with TRBJ1-2; TRBD1 might be the D (5 bases). From germline, CDR1 is SGHDN and CDR2 FVKESK. This CDR3 is built from 15 residues. Trimming shortened V by 3 bases and J by 6 bases, and 17 bases separated the two germline ends. CDR3 in DNA: TGTGCCAGCAGCCATCTCCCCCGGGGCGAAGATGGCTACACCTTC. Protein: CASSHLPRGEDGYTF. Based on the CDR3 plus reference TRBV14 and TRBJ1-2, the full variable domain is EAGVTQFPSHSVIEKGQTVTLRCDPISGHDNLYWYRRVMGKEIKFLLHFVKESKQDESGMPNNRFLAERTGGTYSTLKVQPAELEDSGVYFCASSHLPRGEDGYTFGSGTRLTVV.

The chain carries TRBV6-2 or TRBV6-3 and TRBJ2-1; 10 positions agree with TRBD2. The CDR3 contains 15 residues. V lost 5 bases, J lost 5 bases, and 6 bases stayed unmatched. In germline, CDR1 is MNHEY, CDR2 SVGEGT. The CDR3 DNA follows: TGTGCCAGCAGTAGCGGGGGGGGAACGGACAATGAGCAGTTCTTC. It codes for CASSSGGGTDNEQFF.

This clonotype was seen more than once but under ten times. V is TRBV3-1 and J is TRBJ2-4; D is uncertain. From germline, CDR1 is LGHDT and CDR2 YNNKEL (reference sequence). CDR3 length: 11 residues. Trimming pared 0 bases from V and 13 bases from J, leaving 7 bases between. The CDR3 sequence is CASSQESAQYF. DNA of the CDR3: TGTGCCAGCAGCCAAGAGTCAGCACAGTACTTC.

The V call is TRBV20-1, the J call TRBJ2-7; D uncertain. Looked up from germline, CDR1 is DFQATT and CDR2 is SNEGSKA (reference sequence). Trimming removed 6 bases at V and 7 bases at J, with 10 bases between. The CDR3 length is 10 residues. The CDR3 reads CSAGLVEQYF. CDR3 coding DNA: TGCAGTGCCGGGCTAGTTGAGCAGTACTTC.

This clonotype was counted only a few times. The chain combines TRBV4-1 with TRBJ2-5; 7 nucleotides line up with TRBD1. The CDR3 extends over 16 amino acids. CDR1 is MGHRA, CDR2 YSYEKL, per germline. V gave up 0 bases and J gave up 4 bases; unmatched junction bases: 8. The CDR3 bases are TGCGCCAGCAGCCAAGAAAGAGAAGGGGGCACAGAGACCCAGTACTTC. Protein product: CASSQEREGGTETQYF.

In this sample, this clonotype turned up once. Mismatch with germline at one junction end may stem from a read error. The CDR3 here is CASRVHYGQYF. The CDR3 region has the DNA TGTGCCAGCAGGGTACACTACGGGCAGTACTTC. This chain joins TRBV7-2 and TRBJ2-7, with D uncertain. The germline gives CDR1 SGHTA, CDR2 FQGNSA. This CDR3 region has 11 residues.

The chain recombines TRBV11-2 with TRBJ2-5; no reliable D call. CDR1 is SGHAT, CDR2 FQNNGV, per germline. Trimming took 3 bases from V and 6 from J, leaving 14 bases between them. This CDR3 comprises 14 residues. The CDR3 reads CASSLESGSQTQYF. CDR3 nucleotides: TGTGCCAGCAGCTTGGAAAGTGGGTCGCAGACCCAGTACTTC.

This clonotype was picked up a small number of times. CDR3 in DNA: TGCGCCAGCAGCCGGGATTTCAGGGGTCTGTACGAGCAGTACTTC. Translation: CASSRDFRGLYEQYF. The V and J genes are TRBV4-3 and TRBJ2-7; a weak D match, TRBD1 (6 bases). The CDR3 runs to 15 residues. CDR1 and CDR2 from the germline V gene are LGHNA and YSLEER. V lost 4 bases to trimming and J lost 4 bases, with 17 bases between them.

The table lists this clonotype with a few counts. The chain couples TRBV7-9 to TRBJ1-1, with D possibly being TRBD1 (5 bases). V gave up 5 bases and J gave up 3 bases, with 13 bases separating them. This CDR3 is built from 14 residues. Per germline, CDR1 SEHNR and CDR2 FQNEAQ (reference sequence). The CDR3 DNA follows: TGTGCCAGCAGCCCCCAGGGAAGCGACACTGAAGCTTTCTTT. It translates to CASSPQGSDTEAFF.

This clonotype occurred many times. The chain has TRBV5-6 and TRBJ2-1; the D call may be TRBD1 or TRBD2 (5 bases each). CDR3 length: 16 amino acids. V shed 0 bases and J shed 0 bases, with 10 bases lying between them. The V gene's germline CDR1 is SGHDT and CDR2 YYEEEE. CDR3 nucleotides: TGTGCCAGCAGCTTGGTTTGGGGGAGCTCCTACAATGAGCAGTTCTTC. Amino acids: CASSLVWGSSYNEQFF. The full variable domain, completed using reference TRBV5-6 and TRBJ2-1, is DAGVTQSPTHLIKTRGQQVTLRCSPKSGHDTVSWYQQALGQGPQFIFQYYEEEERQRGNFPDRFSGHQFPNYSSELNVNALLLGDSALYLCASSLVWGSSYNEQFFGPGTRLTVL.

The chain employs TRBV2 and TRBJ1-2; the match to TRBD1 covers 7 bases. Trimming took 10 bases from V and 5 from J; bases not matched to a gene: 7. The CDR3 is 12 residues long. In germline, CDR1 is SNHLY, CDR2 FYNNEI. The CDR3 coding sequence is TGTGCCAAGACAGGGATCGGGTATGGCTACACCTTC. This translates into CAKTGIGYGYTF.

V gene TRBV12-3 or TRBV12-4 combines with J gene TRBJ1-3, with 9 positions matching TRBD1. CDR3 size: 13 residues. The V gene end was trimmed by 5 bases and the J gene end by 11 bases; junction bases not matched to a gene: 7. The CDR3 coding sequence is TGTGCCAGCAGTGGACAGGGGCCCCCCCCCATATATTTT. It codes for CASSGQGPPPIYF.

The chain recombines TRBV5-1 with TRBJ2-5, with 11 bases that match TRBD2. The J call may be wrong; the DNA end is better matched by TRBJ2-1. Per germline, CDR1 SGHRS and CDR2 YFSETQ. The CDR3 is made up of 15 amino acids. The CDR3 loop reads CASVASGTSGNEQFF. The DNA for the CDR3 is TGCGCCAGCGTTGCGAGTGGGACTAGCGGCAATGAGCAGTTCTTC.

There are a few counts of this clonotype. V and J are TRBV12-3 or TRBV12-4 and TRBJ1-4, with D possibly TRBD1 on 5 matching bases. The CDR3 contains 13 residues. V was shortened by 8 bases and J by 8 bases, with 15 bases between the two germline ends. The CDR3 loop reads CASRRQTREKLFF. The CDR3 DNA is TGTGCCAGCCGCCGACAGACCAGGGAAAAACTGTTTTTT.

The J gene is TRBJ2-7, the V gene TRBV19; 7 positions match TRBD1. With V trimmed by 10 bases and J by 2 bases, 5 bases remained unmatched. The CDR3 has 12 amino acids. In germline, CDR1 is LNHDA, CDR2 SQIVND (reference sequence). This CDR3 reads CATRQGAYEQYF. For the CDR3, the DNA is TGTGCCACCAGACAGGGCGCCTACGAGCAGTACTTC.

This clonotype has only a few counts. The chain uses TRBV15 and TRBJ2-1; 11 bases map to TRBD1. TRBJ2-5 matches the DNA end more closely, so the J call is doubtful. The CDR3 totals 15 residues. Germline V gene lookup returns CDR1 LNHNV and CDR2 YYDKDF (reference sequence). The CDR3 sequence is CATRIAGTGGETQYF. CDR3 nucleotide sequence: TGTGCCACCAGAATTGCAGGGACAGGGGGAGAGACCCAGTACTTC.

Only a few counts were recorded for this clonotype. This chain uses TRBV9 with TRBJ2-3; D is undetermined. V lost 0 bases, J lost 4 bases, and 6 bases lay in between. This CDR3 contains 13 residues. Germline loops: CDR1 SGDLS, CDR2 YYNGEE. The CDR3: CASSVDVADTQYF. The CDR3 coding sequence is TGTGCCAGCAGCGTAGATGTGGCAGATACGCAGTATTTT.

A few counts support this clonotype. The chain joins TRBV29-1 to TRBJ1-2; possible D gene TRBD1, 5 bases. Trimming removed 5 bases at V and 6 bases at J, with 13 bases between. The CDR3 runs to 12 residues. Looked up from germline, CDR1 is SQVTM and CDR2 is ANQGSEA. The CDR3 region is CSVSSGNDGYTF. The CDR3 region has the DNA TGCAGCGTTTCGTCAGGGAACGATGGCTACACCTTC.

This chain joins TRBV6-2 or TRBV6-3 and TRBJ2-1; TRBD1 aligns across 11 bases. With V trimmed by 8 bases and J by 1 base, 4 bases remained unmatched. The germline CDR1 and CDR2 sequences are MNHEY and SVGEGT. The CDR3 loop spans 15 amino acids. CDR3 DNA sequence: TGTGCCAGCGGAGGACAGGGGGCATCCTACAATGAGCAGTTCTTC. It encodes CASGGQGASYNEQFF.

The rearrangement uses TRBV29-1 and TRBJ1-2; D gene ambiguous. The CDR3 extends over 13 amino acids. Trimming shortened V by 7 bases and J by 8 bases, and 20 bases separated the two germline ends. From germline, CDR1 is SQVTM and CDR2 ANQGSEA. The CDR3 region has the DNA TGCAGCGCTGGGCTCGGACCCGTAGACGGCTACACCTTC. Translating gives CSAGLGPVDGYTF.